This T cell receptor beta chain was profiled in a study of beta chain features in type 1 diabetes. Study-level background: Cells sorted and examined across all samples totaled over 95 million. Notes on the study in general: Reads derived from cDNA could over-represent cells showing high TCR expression. The analysis here could not establish whether HLA type shapes TCRB rearrangement.

Germline V gives CDR1 SGHTA, CDR2 FQGNSA. CDR3 length: 13 residues. The germline V and J ends were trimmed by 1 base and 4 bases, with 6 bases remaining between them. The investigators reverse transcribed all of the isolated RNA, so they sequenced expressed TCRB transcripts. Measured with immunoSEQ multiplex PCR; TCRdb has only the in-frame clones, and not every one. This table has more than 110,000 clones, less than 9% appearing once. In regard to this clone: Its antigen is undetermined.

The sample taken for sequencing was central memory CD4+ T cells from blood. The chain recombines TRBV7-2 with TRBJ2-3, with no clear D. This TCR derives from a young woman in good health. The CDR3 bases are TGTGCCAGCAGCTTAGGGTCAGCAGATACGCAGTATTTT. Amino acids: CASSLGSADTQYF.